The clone carrying this T cell receptor (beta chain) has ten or more counts. The sample originates from a study of metastatic and nonmetastatic thyroid tumors. Authors' analysis steps: A classifier for distant metastasis in papillary thyroid cancer was constructed using CDR3 differences observed across clinicopathological groups. TCRdb reassembled clones from the PCR reads with MiXCR. TCRdb's processing, not the authors' own work, is the source of the V and J calls. The data contain about 40,000 clones, 28% of them singletons. Nobody among the patients had been given any treatment before thyroid surgery. Germline CDR1 and CDR2: MDHEN and SYDVKM. The CDR3 runs 14 residues. Between the trimmed V and J ends, which lost 3 bases and 5 bases, there was a span of 10 bases.

The sequence was collected from a male donor with papillary thyroid cancer or a benign thyroid nodule (not recorded which). Some clones in this sample may be carry-over from other donors' samples. Sequencing used blood. The J gene is TRBJ2-2, the V gene TRBV28; TRBD1 might be the D (5 bases). CDR3 amino acids: CASSLGQETGELFF. The CDR3 coding sequence is TGTGCCAGCAGTTTGGGGCAGGAGACCGGGGAGCTGTTTTTT.